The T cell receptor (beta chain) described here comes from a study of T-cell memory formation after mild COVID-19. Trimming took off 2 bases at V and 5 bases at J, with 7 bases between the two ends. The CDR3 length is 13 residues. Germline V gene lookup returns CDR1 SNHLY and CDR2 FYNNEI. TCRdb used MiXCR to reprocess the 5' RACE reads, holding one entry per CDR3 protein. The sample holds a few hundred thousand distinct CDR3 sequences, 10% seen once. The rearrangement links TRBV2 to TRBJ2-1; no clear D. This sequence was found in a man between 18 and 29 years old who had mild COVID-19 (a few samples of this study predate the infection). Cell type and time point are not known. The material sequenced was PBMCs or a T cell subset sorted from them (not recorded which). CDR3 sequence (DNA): TGTGCCAGCAGTGAAACTCGGGACAATGAGCAGTTCTTC. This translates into CASSETRDNEQFF.